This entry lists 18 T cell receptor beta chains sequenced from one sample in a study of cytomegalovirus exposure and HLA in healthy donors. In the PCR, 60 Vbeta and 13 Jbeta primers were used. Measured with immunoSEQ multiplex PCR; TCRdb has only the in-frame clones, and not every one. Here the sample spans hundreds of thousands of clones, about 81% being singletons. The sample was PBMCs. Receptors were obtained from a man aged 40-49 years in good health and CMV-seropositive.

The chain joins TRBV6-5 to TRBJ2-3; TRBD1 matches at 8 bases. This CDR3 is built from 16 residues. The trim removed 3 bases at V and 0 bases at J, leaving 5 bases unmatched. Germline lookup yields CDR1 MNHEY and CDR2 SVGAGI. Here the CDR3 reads CASSYSGQGSTDTQYF. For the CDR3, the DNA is TGTGCCAGCAGTTATTCCGGACAGGGAAGCACAGATACGCAGTATTTT.

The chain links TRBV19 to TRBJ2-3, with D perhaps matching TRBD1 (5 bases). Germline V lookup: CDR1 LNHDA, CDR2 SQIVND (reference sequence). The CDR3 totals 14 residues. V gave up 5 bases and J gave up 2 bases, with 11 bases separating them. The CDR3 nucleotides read TGTGCCAGTAGTTCCAGACAGACCACAGATACGCAGTATTTT. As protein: CASSSRQTTDTQYF.

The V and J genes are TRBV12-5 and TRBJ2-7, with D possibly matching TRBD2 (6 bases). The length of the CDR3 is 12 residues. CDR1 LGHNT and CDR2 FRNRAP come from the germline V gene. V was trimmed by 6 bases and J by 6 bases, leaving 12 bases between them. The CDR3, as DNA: TGTGCTAGTGGGGGGGGAGGAGGCGAGCAGTACTTC. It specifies CASGGGGGEQYF.

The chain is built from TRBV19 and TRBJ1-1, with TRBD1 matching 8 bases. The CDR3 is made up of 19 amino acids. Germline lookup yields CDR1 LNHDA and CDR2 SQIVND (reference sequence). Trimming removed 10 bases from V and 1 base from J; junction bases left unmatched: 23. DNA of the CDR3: TGTGCCACCCGCAGGCCTAGGGTACAGGGGGTGAGGGAGAACACTGAAGCTTTCTTT. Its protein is CATRRPRVQGVRENTEAFF.

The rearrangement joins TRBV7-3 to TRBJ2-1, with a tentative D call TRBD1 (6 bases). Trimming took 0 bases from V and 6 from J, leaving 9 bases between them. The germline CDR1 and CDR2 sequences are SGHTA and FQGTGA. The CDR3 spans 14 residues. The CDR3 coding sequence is TGTGCCAGCAGCTTAACCCAGGGGCGCAATGAGCAGTTCTTC. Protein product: CASSLTQGRNEQFF.

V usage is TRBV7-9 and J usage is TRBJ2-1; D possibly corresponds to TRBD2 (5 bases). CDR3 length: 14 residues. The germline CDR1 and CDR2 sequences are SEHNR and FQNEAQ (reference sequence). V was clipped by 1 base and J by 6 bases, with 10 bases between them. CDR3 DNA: TGTGCCAGCAGCTTAGATTTGCGGGCCAATGAGCAGTTCTTC. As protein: CASSLDLRANEQFF.

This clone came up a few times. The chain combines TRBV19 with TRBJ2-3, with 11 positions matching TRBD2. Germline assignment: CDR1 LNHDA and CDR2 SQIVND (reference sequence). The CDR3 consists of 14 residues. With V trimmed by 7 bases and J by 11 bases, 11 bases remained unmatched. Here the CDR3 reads CASTGTSGPQEQYF. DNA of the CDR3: TGTGCCAGTACCGGGACTAGCGGACCTCAGGAGCAGTATTTT.

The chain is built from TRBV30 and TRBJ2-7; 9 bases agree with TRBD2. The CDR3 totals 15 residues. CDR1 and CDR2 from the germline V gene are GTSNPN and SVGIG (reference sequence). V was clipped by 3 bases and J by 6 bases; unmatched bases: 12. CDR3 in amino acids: CAWRVAGENRGEQYF. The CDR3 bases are TGTGCCTGGAGGGTAGCGGGAGAAAATAGGGGCGAGCAGTACTTC.

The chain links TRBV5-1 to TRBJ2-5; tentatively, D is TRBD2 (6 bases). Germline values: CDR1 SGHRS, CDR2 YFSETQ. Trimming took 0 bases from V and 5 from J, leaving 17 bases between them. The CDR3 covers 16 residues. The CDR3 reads CASSLAGDFPGETQYF. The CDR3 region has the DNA TGCGCCAGCAGCTTGGCCGGGGACTTTCCGGGGGAGACCCAGTACTTC. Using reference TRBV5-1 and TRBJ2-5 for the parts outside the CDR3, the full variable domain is KAGVTQTPRYLIKTRGQQVTLSCSPISGHRSVSWYQQTPGQGLQFLFEYFSETQRNKGNFPGRFSGRQFSNSRSEMNVSTLELGDSALYLCASSLAGDFPGETQYFGPGTRLLVL.

Here the CDR3 DNA reads TGTGCCAGCAGCCAAGCGGGACTAGCGGGACTTGACACCGGGGAGCTGTTTTTT. Its protein product is CASSQAGLAGLDTGELFF. V and J are TRBV4-2 and TRBJ2-2, with 13 nucleotides matching TRBD2. The CDR3 spans 18 residues. V lost 1 base to trimming and J lost 3 bases; unmatched junction nucleotides: 5. The germline V gene encodes CDR1 LGHNA and CDR2 YNFKEQ.

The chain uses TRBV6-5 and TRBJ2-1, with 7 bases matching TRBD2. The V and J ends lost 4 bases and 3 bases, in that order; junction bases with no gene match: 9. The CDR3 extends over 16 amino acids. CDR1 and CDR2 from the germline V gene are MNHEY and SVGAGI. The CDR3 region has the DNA TGTGCCAGCAGTTTCTCCCGGGGGGAAAGCTACAATGAGCAGTTCTTC. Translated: CASSFSRGESYNEQFF.

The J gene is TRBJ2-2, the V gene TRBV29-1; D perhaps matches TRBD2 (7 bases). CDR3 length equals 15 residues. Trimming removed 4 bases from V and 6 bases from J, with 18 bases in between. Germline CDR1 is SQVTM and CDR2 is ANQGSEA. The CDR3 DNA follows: TGCAGCGTTGGAGGGGGGGAGGGGGGTCCCGGGGAGCTGTTTTTT. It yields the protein CSVGGGEGGPGELFF.

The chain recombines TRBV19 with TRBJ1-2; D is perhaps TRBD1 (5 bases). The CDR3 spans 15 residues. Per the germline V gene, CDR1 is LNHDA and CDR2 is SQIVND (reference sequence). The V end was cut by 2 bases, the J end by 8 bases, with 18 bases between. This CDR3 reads CASSITSGGAGGYTF. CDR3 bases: TGTGCCAGTAGTATAACGTCGGGAGGGGCGGGAGGCTACACCTTC.

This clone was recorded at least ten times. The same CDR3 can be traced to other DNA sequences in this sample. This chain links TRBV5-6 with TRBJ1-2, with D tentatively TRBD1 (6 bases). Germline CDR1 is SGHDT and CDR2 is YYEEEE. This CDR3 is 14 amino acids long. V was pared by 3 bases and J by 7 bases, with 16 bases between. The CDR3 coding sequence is TGTGCCAGCAGCTCACCTAAGGGGGGGGCTGGCTACACCTTC. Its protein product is CASSSPKGGAGYTF.

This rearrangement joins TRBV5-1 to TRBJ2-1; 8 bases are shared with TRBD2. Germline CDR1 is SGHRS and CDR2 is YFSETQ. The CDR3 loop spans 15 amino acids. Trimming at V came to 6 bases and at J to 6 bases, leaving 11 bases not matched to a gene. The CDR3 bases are TGCGCCAGCACAAGCGGGAGTGTTCTCCGCAATGAGCAGTTCTTC. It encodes CASTSGSVLRNEQFF.

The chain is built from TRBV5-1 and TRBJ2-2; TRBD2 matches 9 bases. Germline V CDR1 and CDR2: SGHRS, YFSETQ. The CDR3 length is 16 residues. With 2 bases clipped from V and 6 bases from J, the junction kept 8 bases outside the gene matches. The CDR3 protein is CASSLNSGSWAGELFF. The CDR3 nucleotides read TGCGCCAGCAGCTTAAATAGCGGGAGTTGGGCCGGGGAGCTGTTTTTT.

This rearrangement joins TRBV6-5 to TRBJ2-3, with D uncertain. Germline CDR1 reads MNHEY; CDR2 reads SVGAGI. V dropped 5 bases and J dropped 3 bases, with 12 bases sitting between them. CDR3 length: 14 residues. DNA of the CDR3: TGTGCCAGCAGTGTCAAGTCAGGAACAGATACGCAGTATTTT. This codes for CASSVKSGTDTQYF.

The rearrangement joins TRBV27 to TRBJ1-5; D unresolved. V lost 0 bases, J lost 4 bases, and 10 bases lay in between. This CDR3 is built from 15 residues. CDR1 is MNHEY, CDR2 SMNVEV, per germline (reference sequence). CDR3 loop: CASSLSRQANQPQHF. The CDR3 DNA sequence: TGTGCCAGCAGTTTATCTCGGCAGGCTAATCAGCCCCAGCATTTT.